This entry concerns a single TCR beta chain. This sample was included in a study of blood T cell repertoires in COVID-19. About the research overall: Acute and convalescent COVID-19 samples came from the United States, Italy and Spain. The cDNA or gDNA used as material had been derived from T cells, B-cell-depleted T cells, or PBMCs.

V shed 0 bases, J shed 7 bases, and the junction held 5 bases outside the gene matches. From germline, CDR1 is LNHNV and CDR2 YYDKDF (reference sequence). There are 15 residues in the CDR3. In the original analysis: Reference gene primer amplification gave estimated nucleated cell counts. Libraries were prepared by immunoSEQ multiplex PCR; TCRdb keeps only in-frame clonotypes and omits some of them. V, J and clone size were drawn from that table, and D and trimming were deduced from the DNA. The data show under 300,000 clones, around 83% seen once. This sequence was found in a woman older than 75 with acute or convalescent COVID-19. Sequencing was performed on peripheral blood. This chain joins TRBV15 and TRBJ1-2; 10 nucleotides agree with TRBD1. CDR3 sequence reads: CATSRDPRTGGGYTF. CDR3 in DNA: TGTGCCACCAGCAGAGATCCGCGGACAGGGGGTGGCTACACCTTC.